Listed here is a single T cell receptor beta chain. The sample holds a few counts of this clonotype. Its antigen remains unidentified. No qualities accompany the bases; no much larger clone lies one base away. Looking up the germline V gene (reference sequence) yields CDR1 LNHDA and CDR2 SQIVND. Its CDR3 holds 16 amino acids, cysteine through phenylalanine. Kept here is only the CDR3 DNA, which spans 48 bases and is read in frame from base 1. Between the V and J ends, shortened by 3 bases and 0 bases respectively, the junction contains 12 bases. The data are from a study of identical twins (TCRdb year 2016). Background for the entire study: TCR alpha and beta repertoires from monozygotic twins, unrelated adults of various ages and cord blood were deep-sequenced to test whether fetal clonotypes persist. Replicate twin experiments were performed at different times using different library preparation protocols to rule out contamination.

Library preparation was by 5' RACE. Data came from an Illumina HiSeq 2000. Template switching added a universal primer binding site, and the final cDNA carried a unique molecular identifier that allowed TCR cDNA molecules to be counted accurately. Specific primers in the conserved constant-segment region were used to synthesize first-strand cDNA for TCR alpha and beta chains. Each cDNA library was double barcoded, with a SMART-Mk sample barcode plus Illumina barcodes, to control for contamination. TruSeq adapter sequences, together with Illumina sample barcodes, were added in two successive PCR steps. Sequencing of the TCR alpha and beta cDNA libraries was done on the Illumina HiSeq platform using custom primers. Per the source publication's procedure: Raw reads were processed with MiGEC to extract unique molecular identifiers, and MiXCR was used to determine CDR3 positions. Recombination models were inferred per individual with the repgenHMM and IGoR tools using an EM algorithm. Shared clonotypes were analyzed with the tcR package in R, and sharing was normalized by the product of cloneset sizes. To study raw recombination without the effects of thymic and clonal selection, out-of-frame nonproductive sequences were analyzed. In-frame beta chains were kept once TCRdb had trimmed the public reads at Q25 with fastp and called clones with MiXCR. Rows with one shared CDR3 protein collapse into an entry with the most common genes and DNA. These V and J calls derive from TCRdb rather than the authors' analysis. A total of some 190,000 distinct CDR3 sequences appear in this sample, 15% to 20% of them only once. The top ten clonotypes cover less than 45% of the sample.

The investigation overall reported the following: Fewer insertions were carried by abundant cord blood beta clonotypes; a weaker similar trend was observed in young adult naive repertoires, while no such trend was observed in memory repertoires. Invariant T cells such as MAIT and iNKT could partly confound zero-insertion analyses, although diverse VJ usage argued against such confounding for most clonotypes. Compared with coincidental sharing between unrelated individuals, an excess of low generation-probability sequences was observed among out-of-frame TCR alpha sequences shared between twins. A weaker excess of twin sharing was found in beta out-of-frame sequences because the signal-to-noise ratio was lowered by fewer shared sequences. Because the same donors could not be followed over many years, the conclusions depended on cross-sectional statistical analysis. In monozygotic twins, recombination models systematically underestimated out-of-frame TCR alpha sharing, but the models matched the sharing seen between unrelated individuals.

All donors were healthy Caucasians. Three pairs of female monozygotic twins, all aged roughly 18 to 29 years, were included in the twin cohort. Positive isolation kits from Invitrogen were used to isolate CD4+ and CD8+ T cell populations. The same data also contributed to another study, on T cells expressing NK-cell markers. The second study's paper adds: TCR beta-chain repertoires were profiled in sorted CD3+CD56+NKG2C+, CD3+CD56+NKG2C- and CD3+CD56-NKG2C+ T-cell subsets from several donors. Among the eight sequenced donors, only one was HCMV-seronegative, while the other seven were HCMV-seropositive. In several experiments an anti-gammadeltaTCR antibody was added to restrict sorting to alphabetaTCR-expressing T cells. In several donors, the dominant CD3+CD56+NKG2C+ clonotypes were found to rank among the top 10 CD8+ clonotypes and to make up about 1.0-7.5% of CD8+ T cells. Those dominant clonotypes were again the most abundant among CD3+CD56-NKG2C+ cells in a handful of donors, at roughly 28.3-60.1%. It remained unclear whether the expanded NKG2C-expressing T cell clones were specific for HCMV antigens. The eight sequenced donors were randomly selected healthy volunteers, three men and five women. To determine HCMV serostatus, a commercial ELISA kit was used to detect HCMV-specific IgG in serum. MIGEC was used to demultiplex reads and group the reads by UMI, and MiTCR was used to assemble and quantify clonotypes. Only TCR cDNA sequences supported by at least two reads were kept to exclude erroneous sequences. The tcR package was used for downstream repertoire analysis, with clonotypes matched between fractions based on CDR3 nucleotide sequence plus V segment. VDJmatch was used to annotate antigen specificity against VDJdb, with one amino acid substitution allowed in CDR3.

This clonotype was sampled from a woman aged 18-29 years in good health. The rearranged chain carries TRBV19 and TRBJ2-1; the D gene cannot be named for sure. Material for sequencing was CD8+ T cells sorted from blood. In nucleotides, the sequence is TGTGCCAGTAGTATTTTCCTGCCGGGCTCCTACAATGAGCAGTTCTTC. This is translated as CASSIFLPGSYNEQFF.